What follows describes a single T cell receptor (beta chain). CDR1 is LNHDA, CDR2 SQIVND, per germline (reference sequence). The V end lost 3 bases, the J end lost 0 bases, and 12 bases lay between the germline ends. This CDR3 contains 16 residues. This sample is drawn from a study of cytomegalovirus exposure and HLA in healthy donors. 60 Vbeta and 13 Jbeta primers were used in PCR. Here immunoSEQ multiplex PCR was the method, and the copy in TCRdb shows in-frame clones only, minus some. This sample has about 170,000 clones; less than 85% occur once, and the top ten carry 1%. The TCR comes from a boy aged 2 to 9 in good health and CMV-seronegative. This sequence joins TRBV19 and TRBJ1-5, with D maybe TRBD1 (5 bases). Sequencing input: PBMCs. Written as DNA, the CDR3 is TGTGCCAGTAGTATCCCTTCGGGGGGTAGCAATCAGCCCCAGCATTTT. Protein: CASSIPSGGSNQPQHF.